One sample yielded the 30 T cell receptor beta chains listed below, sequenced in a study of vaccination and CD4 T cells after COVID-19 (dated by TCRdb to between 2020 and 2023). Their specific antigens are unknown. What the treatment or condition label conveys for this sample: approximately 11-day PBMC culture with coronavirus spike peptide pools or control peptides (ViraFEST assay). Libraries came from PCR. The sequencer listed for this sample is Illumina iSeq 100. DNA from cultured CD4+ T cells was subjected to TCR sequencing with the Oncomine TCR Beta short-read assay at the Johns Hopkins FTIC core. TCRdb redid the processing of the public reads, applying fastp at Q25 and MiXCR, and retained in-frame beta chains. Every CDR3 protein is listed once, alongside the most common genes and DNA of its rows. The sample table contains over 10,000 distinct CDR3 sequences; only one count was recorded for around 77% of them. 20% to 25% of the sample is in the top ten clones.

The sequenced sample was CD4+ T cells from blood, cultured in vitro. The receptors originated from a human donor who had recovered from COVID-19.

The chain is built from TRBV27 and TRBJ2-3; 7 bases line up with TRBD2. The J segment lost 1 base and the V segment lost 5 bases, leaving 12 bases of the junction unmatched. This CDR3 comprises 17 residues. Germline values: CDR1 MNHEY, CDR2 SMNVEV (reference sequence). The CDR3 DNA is TGTGCCAGCAGTCCCCTTCCAGGGCTAGCGGGCACAGATACGCAGTATTTT. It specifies CASSPLPGLAGTDTQYF.

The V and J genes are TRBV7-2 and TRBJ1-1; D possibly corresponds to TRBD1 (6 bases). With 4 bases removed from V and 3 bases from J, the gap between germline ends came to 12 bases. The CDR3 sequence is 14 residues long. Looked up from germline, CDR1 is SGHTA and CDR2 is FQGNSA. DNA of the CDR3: TGTGCCAGCAGCTCCACCTGGACAGACACTGAAGCTTTCTTT. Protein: CASSSTWTDTEAFF.

The CDR3, as DNA: TGTGCCAGCAGCCTAGGGTTCTACTATGGCTACACCTTC. It encodes CASSLGFYYGYTF. The V gene is TRBV7-2, the J gene TRBJ1-2; D uncertain. Trimming took 5 bases from V and 3 from J, leaving 10 bases between them. The CDR3 length is 13 residues. Germline CDR1 and CDR2: SGHTA and FQGNSA.

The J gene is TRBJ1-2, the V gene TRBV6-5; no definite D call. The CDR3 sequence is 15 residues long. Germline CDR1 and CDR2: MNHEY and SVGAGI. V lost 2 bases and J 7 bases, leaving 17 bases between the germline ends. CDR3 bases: TGTGCCAGCAGTTACGCCTGGCAGGCCAAGGTTGGCTACACCTTC. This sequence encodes CASSYAWQAKVGYTF.

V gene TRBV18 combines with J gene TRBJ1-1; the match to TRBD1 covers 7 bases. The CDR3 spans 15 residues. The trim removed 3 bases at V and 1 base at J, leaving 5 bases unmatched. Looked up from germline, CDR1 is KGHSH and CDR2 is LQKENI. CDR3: CASSPQGTENTEAFF. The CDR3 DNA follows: TGTGCCAGCTCACCCCAAGGGACAGAGAACACTGAAGCTTTCTTT.

The CDR3 DNA reads as TGTGCCAGCTCCCGGGACAATTCACCCCTCCACTTT. Translated: CASSRDNSPLHF. V is TRBV18 and J is TRBJ1-6; D is possibly TRBD1 (5 bases). The CDR3 covers 12 residues. V dropped 6 bases and J dropped 7 bases, with 7 bases sitting between them. In germline, CDR1 is KGHSH, CDR2 LQKENI.

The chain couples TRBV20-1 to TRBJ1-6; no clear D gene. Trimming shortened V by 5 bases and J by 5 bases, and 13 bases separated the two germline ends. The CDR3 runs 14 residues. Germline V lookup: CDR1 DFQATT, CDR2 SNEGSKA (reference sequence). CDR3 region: CSALTRRDNSPLHF. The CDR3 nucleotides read TGCAGTGCTCTAACTAGACGGGATAATTCACCCCTCCACTTT.

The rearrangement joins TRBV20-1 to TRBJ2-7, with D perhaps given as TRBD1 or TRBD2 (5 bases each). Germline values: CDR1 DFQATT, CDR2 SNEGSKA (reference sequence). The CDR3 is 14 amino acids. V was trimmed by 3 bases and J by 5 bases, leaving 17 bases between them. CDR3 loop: CSASWTGKGDEQYF. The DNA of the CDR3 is TGCAGTGCTAGCTGGACCGGGAAAGGGGACGAGCAGTACTTC.

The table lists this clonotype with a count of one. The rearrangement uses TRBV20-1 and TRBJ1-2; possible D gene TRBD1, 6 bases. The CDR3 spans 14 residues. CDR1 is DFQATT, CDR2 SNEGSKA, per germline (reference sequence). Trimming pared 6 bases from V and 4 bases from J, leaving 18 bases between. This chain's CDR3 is CSARLVQGPYGYTF. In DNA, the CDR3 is TGCAGTGCCCGCCTCGTACAGGGCCCCTATGGCTACACCTTC.

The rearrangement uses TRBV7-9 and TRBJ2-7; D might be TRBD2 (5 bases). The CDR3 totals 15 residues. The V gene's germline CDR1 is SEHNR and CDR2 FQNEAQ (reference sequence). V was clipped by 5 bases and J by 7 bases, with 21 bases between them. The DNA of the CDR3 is TGTGCCAGCAGCCTTACCTCGGCTAGCACTAGTGAGCAGTACTTC. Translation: CASSLTSASTSEQYF.

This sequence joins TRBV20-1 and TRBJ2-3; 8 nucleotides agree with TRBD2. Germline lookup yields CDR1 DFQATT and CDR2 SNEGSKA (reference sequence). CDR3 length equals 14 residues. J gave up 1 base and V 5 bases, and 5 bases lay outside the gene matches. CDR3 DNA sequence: TGCAGTGCTTGGGGACTAGGGGGCACAGATACGCAGTATTTT. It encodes CSAWGLGGTDTQYF.

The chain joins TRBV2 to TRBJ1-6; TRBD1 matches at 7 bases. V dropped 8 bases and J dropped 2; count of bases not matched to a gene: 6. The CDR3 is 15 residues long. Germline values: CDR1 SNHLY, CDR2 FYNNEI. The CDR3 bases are TGTGCCAGCTCGACAGGGATCGCCTATAATTCACCCCTCCACTTT. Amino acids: CASSTGIAYNSPLHF.

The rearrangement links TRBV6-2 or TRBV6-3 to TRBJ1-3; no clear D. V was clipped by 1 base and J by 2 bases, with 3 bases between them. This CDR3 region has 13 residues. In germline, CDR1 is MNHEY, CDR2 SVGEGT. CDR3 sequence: CASSYWAGNTIYF. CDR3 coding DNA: TGTGCCAGCAGTTACTGGGCTGGAAACACCATATATTTT.

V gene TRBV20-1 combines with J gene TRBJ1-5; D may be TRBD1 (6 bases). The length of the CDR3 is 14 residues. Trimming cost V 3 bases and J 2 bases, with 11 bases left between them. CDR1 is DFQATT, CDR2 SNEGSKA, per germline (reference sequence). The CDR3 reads CSASGQIGNQPQHF. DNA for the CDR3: TGCAGTGCTAGTGGACAGATAGGCAATCAGCCCCAGCATTTT.

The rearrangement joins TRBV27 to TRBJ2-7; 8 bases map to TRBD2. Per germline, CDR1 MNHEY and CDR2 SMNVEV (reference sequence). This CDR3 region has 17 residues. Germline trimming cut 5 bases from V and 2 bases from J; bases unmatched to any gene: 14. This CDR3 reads CASSHSLIAGSAYEQYF. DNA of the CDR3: TGTGCCAGCAGTCATTCCCTAATAGCGGGAAGCGCCTACGAGCAGTACTTC.

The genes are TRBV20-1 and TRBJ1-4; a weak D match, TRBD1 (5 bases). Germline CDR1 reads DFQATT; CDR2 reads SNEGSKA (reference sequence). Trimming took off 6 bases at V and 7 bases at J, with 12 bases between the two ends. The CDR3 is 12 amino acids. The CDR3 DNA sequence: TGCAGTGCGGGGCCCGGGGGTGAAAAACTGTTTTTT. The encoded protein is CSAGPGGEKLFF.

The CDR3, as DNA: TGTGCCAGTAGTACTGACAGGGGGTCCAATCAGCCCCAGCATTTT. This sequence encodes CASSTDRGSNQPQHF. V usage is TRBV19 and J usage is TRBJ1-5; the match to TRBD1 covers 9 bases. Germline values: CDR1 LNHDA, CDR2 SQIVND (reference sequence). J lost 3 bases, V lost 4 bases, and 4 bases had no gene match. CDR3 length: 15 residues. The whole variable domain, remainder taken from reference TRBV19 and TRBJ1-5, is DGGITQSPKYLFRKEGQNVTLSCEQNLNHDAMYWYRQDPGQGLRLIYYSQIVNDFQKGDIAEGYSVSREKKESFPLTVTSAQKNPTAFYLCASSTDRGSNQPQHFGDGTRLSIL.

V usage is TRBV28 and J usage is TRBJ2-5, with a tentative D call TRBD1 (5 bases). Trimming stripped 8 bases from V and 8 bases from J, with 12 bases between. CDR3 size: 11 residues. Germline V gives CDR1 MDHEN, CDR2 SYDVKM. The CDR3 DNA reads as TGTGCCAGCGCGTCGACAGCCACCCAGTACTTC. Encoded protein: CASASTATQYF.

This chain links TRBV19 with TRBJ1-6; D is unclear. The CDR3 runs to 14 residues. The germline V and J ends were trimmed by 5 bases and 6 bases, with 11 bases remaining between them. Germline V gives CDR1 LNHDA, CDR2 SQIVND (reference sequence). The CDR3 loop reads CASSPPPTNSPLHF. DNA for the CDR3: TGTGCCAGTAGTCCCCCACCGACTAATTCACCCCTCCACTTT.

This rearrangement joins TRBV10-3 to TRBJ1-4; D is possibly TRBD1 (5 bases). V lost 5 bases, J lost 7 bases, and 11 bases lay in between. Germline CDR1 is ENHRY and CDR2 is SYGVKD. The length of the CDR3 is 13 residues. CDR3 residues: CAISSGIGEKLFF. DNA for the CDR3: TGTGCCATCAGTTCAGGGATCGGTGAAAAACTGTTTTTT.

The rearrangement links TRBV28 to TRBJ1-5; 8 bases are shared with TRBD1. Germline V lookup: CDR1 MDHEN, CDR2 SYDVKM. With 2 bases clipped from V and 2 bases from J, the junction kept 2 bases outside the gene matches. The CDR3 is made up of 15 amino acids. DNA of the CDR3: TGTGCCAGCAGTTTAGGGACAGGCCGCAATCAGCCCCAGCATTTT. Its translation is CASSLGTGRNQPQHF.

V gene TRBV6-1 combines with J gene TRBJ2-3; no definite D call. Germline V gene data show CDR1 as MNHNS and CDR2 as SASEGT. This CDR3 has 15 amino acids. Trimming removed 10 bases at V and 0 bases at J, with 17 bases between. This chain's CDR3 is CATQPGRTSTDTQYF. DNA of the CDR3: TGTGCCACCCAACCCGGTCGGACCAGCACAGATACGCAGTATTTT.

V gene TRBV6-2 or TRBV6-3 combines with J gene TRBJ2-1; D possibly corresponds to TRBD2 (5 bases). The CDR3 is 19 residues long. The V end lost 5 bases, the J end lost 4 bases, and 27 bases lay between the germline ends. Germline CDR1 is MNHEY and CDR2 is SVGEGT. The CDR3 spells CASSPTSSGQYPTYNEQFF. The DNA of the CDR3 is TGTGCCAGCAGTCCGACATCGAGCGGCCAATACCCCACGTACAATGAGCAGTTCTTC.

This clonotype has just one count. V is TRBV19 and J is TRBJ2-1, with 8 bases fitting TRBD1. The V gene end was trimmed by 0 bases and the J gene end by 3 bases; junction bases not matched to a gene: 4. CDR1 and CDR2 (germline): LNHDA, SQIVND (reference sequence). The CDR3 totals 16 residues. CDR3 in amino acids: CASSIERQGFYNEQFF. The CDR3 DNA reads TGTGCCAGTAGTATAGAACGACAGGGGTTCTACAATGAGCAGTTCTTC.

In DNA, the CDR3 is TGTGCCAGCAGCTTAGACAGGAGCTCCTACGAGCAGTACTTC. Protein product: CASSLDRSSYEQYF. The chain joins TRBV7-2 to TRBJ2-7, with D perhaps TRBD1 (5 bases). Germline CDR1 reads SGHTA; CDR2 reads FQGNSA. There are 14 residues in the CDR3. Trimming removed 1 base from V and 0 bases from J, with 7 bases in between.

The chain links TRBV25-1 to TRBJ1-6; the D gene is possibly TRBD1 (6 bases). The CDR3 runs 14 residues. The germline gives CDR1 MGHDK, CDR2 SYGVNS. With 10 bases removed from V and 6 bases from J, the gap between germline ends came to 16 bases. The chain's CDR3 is CATEGQTPNSPLHF. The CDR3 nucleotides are TGTGCCACCGAAGGACAGACACCTAATTCACCCCTCCACTTT.

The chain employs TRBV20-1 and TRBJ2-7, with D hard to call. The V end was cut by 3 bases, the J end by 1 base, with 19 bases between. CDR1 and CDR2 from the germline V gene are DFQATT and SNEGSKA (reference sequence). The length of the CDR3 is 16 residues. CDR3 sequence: CSARDPTRIDSYEQYF. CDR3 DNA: TGCAGTGCTAGGGACCCGACTCGCATCGATTCCTACGAGCAGTACTTC.

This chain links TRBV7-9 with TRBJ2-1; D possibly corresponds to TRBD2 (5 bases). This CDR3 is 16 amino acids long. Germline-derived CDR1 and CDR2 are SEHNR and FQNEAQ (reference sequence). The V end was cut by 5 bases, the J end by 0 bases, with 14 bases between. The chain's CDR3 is CASSPPGVSSYNEQFF. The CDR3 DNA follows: TGTGCCAGCAGCCCCCCCGGGGTCAGCTCCTACAATGAGCAGTTCTTC.

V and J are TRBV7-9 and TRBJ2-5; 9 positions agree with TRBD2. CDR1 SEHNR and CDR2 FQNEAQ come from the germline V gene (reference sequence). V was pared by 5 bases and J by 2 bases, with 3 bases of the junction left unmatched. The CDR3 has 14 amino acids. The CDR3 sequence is CASSLSGGQETQYF. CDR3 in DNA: TGTGCCAGCAGCCTTAGCGGGGGACAAGAGACCCAGTACTTC.

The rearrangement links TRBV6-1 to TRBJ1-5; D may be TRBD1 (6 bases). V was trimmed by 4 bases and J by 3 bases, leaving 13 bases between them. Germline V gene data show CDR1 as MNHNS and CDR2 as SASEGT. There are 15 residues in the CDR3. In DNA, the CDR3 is TGTGCCAGCAGTGGGTGGGACAAAACCAATCAGCCCCAGCATTTT. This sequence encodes CASSGWDKTNQPQHF.